This is a list of T cell receptor beta chains from one sample in a study of blood T cells in healthy people across ages. One entry per CDR3 protein results from TCRdb running MiXCR on the 5' RACE reads. The sample records around 2 million distinct CDR3 sequences, about two fifths being singletons. The sequenced sample consisted of blood. The receptors originated from a human donor in good health. Each CDR3 is given with its conserved first and last residue. The order of the fields is J gene, clone size, D gene, V gene, CDR3 protein, CDR3 DNA. D genes are given only for firm matches. Part of the rows lack a size; the others show once, few, many or a class for expanded clones.

>TRBJ2-4|-|TRBD1|TRBV7-2
CASSLEQGFNNEQYF
TGTGCCAGCAGCTTAGAACAGGGGTTCAACAATGAGCAGTACTTC
>TRBJ2-7|few|TRBD1|TRBV11-2
CASNRIRGNEQYF
TGTGCCAGCAACCGAATCAGGGGGAACGAGCAGTACTTC
>TRBJ2-7|few|-|TRBV7-2
CASSLVAGHHEQYF
TGTGCCAGCAGCTTAGTGGCAGGGCACCACGAGCAGTACTTC
>TRBJ1-2|-|-|TRBV5-5
CASSLVQGSAGYTF
TGTGCCAGCAGCTTGGTGCAGGGGAGTGCTGGCTACACCTTC
>TRBJ2-1|-|TRBD1|TRBV4-3
CASSHLLLGTGGYEQFF
TGCGCCAGCAGCCACCTACTTTTAGGGACAGGGGGATATGAGCAGTTCTTC
>TRBJ2-1|-|-|TRBV15
CATSRERFDEQFF
TGTGCCACCAGCAGAGAAAGATTTGATGAGCAGTTCTTC
>TRBJ1-1|-|-|TRBV29-1
CSVAWGLAEAFF
TGCAGCGTTGCTTGGGGGCTCGCTGAAGCTTTCTTT
>TRBJ2-7|few|-|TRBV6-2/TRBV6-3
CATEGEHSYEQYF
TGTGCCACGGAGGGGGAGCACTCCTACGAGCAGTACTTC
>TRBJ2-1|-|TRBD2|TRBV7-9
CASRPASRLAGGYEQFF
TGTGCCAGCAGACCCGCGAGCCGACTAGCGGGGGGCTATGAGCAGTTCTTC
>TRBJ2-4|few|TRBD2|TRBV5-1
CASSLAGAGGSKNIQYF
TGCGCCAGCAGCTTGGCCGGGGCGGGGGGATCCAAAAACATTCAGTACTTC
>TRBJ1-2|-|TRBD1|TRBV29-1
CSVDQGGRTSENYSYTF
TGCAGCGTTGATCAGGGGGGGCGGACCTCTGAAAACTATAGCTACACCTTC
>TRBJ2-1|-|TRBD2|TRBV20-1
CSAASGAPYNEQFF
TGCAGTGCTGCTAGCGGGGCTCCCTACAATGAGCAGTTCTTC
>TRBJ2-7|-|-|TRBV28
CASSSPLGDSYEQYF
TGTGCCAGCAGTTCCCCTCTTGGGGACTCCTACGAGCAGTACTTC
>TRBJ2-1|-|-|TRBV7-3
CASSLNLDRTHEQFF
TGTGCCAGCAGCTTAAACCTCGACAGGACCCATGAGCAGTTCTTC
>TRBJ1-1|once|-|TRBV12-3/TRBV12-4
CASSGHWKGTEAFF
TGTGCCAGCAGTGGTCACTGGAAGGGCACTGAAGCTTTCTTT
>TRBJ2-4|-|-|TRBV11-1
CASSSFTVAKNIQYF
TGTGCCAGCAGCTCCTTCACCGTAGCCAAAAACATTCAGTACTTC
>TRBJ2-5|-|-|TRBV5-1
CASSSLYRTKETQYF
TGCGCCAGCAGCTCCTTGTACCGTACAAAAGAGACCCAGTACTTC